This TCR beta chain was recorded in a study of shared clonotypes between healthy human individuals. At the level of the study: CD4 naive cells filled three plates per donor, CD4 memory three, CD8 naive two and CD8 memory one.

The input for sorted-subset replicate PCRs was around 0.2 ug DNA, tens of thousands of T cell genomes. Profiling relied on immunoSEQ multiplex PCR, and the TCRdb table lists in-frame clones only, not all of them. The sample contains roughly 760,000 clones, 74% of which appear only once. The V end lost 4 bases, the J end lost 5 bases, and 13 bases lay between the germline ends. Germline V gene lookup returns CDR1 SGHRS and CDR2 YFSETQ. The CDR3 runs to 14 residues. Sequenced material: memory CD4+ T cells sorted from blood. The subset denotes: CD45RA-negative fraction. The clonotype originates from a woman aged 25 to 39 in good health. The chain uses TRBV5-1 and TRBJ2-1; possible D gene TRBD1, 6 bases. The chain's CDR3 is CASSPEAGDNEQFF. Written as DNA, the CDR3 is TGCGCCAGCAGCCCCGAGGCAGGGGACAATGAGCAGTTCTTC.